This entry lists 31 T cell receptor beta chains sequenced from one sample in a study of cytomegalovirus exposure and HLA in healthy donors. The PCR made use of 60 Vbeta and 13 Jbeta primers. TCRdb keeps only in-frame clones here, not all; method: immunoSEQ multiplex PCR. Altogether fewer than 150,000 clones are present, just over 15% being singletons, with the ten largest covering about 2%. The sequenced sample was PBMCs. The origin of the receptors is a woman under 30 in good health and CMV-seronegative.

CDR3 region: CASGLAGNEQYF. Here the CDR3 DNA reads TGTGCCAGTGGACTAGCGGGTAACGAGCAGTACTTC. The chain couples TRBV19 to TRBJ2-7; 11 bases match TRBD2. Losses at the gene ends were 8 bases for V and 5 bases for J; bases not matched to a gene: 2. Germline assignment: CDR1 LNHDA and CDR2 SQIVND (reference sequence). The CDR3 has 12 residues.

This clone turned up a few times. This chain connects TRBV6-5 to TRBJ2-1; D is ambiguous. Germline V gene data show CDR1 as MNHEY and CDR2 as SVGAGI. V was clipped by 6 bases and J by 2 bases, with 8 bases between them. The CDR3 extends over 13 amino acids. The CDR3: CASRAGAYNEQFF. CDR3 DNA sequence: TGTGCCAGCAGGGCCGGAGCCTACAATGAGCAGTTCTTC.

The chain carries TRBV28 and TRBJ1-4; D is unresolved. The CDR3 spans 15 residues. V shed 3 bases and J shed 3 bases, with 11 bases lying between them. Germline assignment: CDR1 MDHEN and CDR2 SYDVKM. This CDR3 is CASSLEPVSNEKLFF. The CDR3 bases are TGTGCCAGCAGTTTGGAGCCGGTGTCTAATGAAAAACTGTTTTTT.

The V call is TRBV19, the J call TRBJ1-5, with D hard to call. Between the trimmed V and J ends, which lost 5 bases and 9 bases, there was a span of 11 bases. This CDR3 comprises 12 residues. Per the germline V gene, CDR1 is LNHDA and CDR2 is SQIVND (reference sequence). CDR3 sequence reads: CASSAALGPQHF. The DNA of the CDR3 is TGTGCCAGTAGTGCGGCTTTGGGGCCCCAGCATTTT.

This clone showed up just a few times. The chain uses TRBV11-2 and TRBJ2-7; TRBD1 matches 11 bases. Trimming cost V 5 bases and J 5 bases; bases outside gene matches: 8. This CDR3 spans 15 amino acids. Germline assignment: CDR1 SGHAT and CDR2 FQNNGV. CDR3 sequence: CASSTVPGQGDEQYF. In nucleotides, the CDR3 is TGTGCCAGCAGCACCGTGCCGGGACAGGGGGACGAGCAGTACTTC.

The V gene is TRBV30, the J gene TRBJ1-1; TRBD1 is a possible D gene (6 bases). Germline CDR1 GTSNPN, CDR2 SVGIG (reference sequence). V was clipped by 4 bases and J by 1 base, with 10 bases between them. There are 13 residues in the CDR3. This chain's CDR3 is CAWKKTGNTEAFF. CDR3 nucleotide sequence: TGTGCCTGGAAAAAGACAGGGAACACTGAAGCTTTCTTT. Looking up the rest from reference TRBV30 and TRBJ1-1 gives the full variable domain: SQTIHQWPATLVQPVGSPLSLECTVEGTSNPNLYWYRQAAGRGLQLLFYSVGIGQISSEVPQNLSASRPQDRQFILSSKKLLLSDSGFYLCAWKKTGNTEAFFGQGTRLTVV.

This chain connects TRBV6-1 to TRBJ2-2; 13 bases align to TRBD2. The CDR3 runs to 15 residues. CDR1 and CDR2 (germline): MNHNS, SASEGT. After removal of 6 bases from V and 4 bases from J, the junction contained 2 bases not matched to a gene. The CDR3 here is CASRRTSGSTGELFF. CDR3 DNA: TGTGCCAGCAGGCGGACTAGCGGGAGCACCGGGGAGCTGTTTTTT.

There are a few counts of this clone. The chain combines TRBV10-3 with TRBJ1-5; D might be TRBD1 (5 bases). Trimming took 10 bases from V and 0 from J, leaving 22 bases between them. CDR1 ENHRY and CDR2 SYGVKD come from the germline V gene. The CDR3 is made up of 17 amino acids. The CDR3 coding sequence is TGTGCCACCAGACCGCAGGGACTCCCATATAGCAATCAGCCCCAGCATTTT. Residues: CATRPQGLPYSNQPQHF.

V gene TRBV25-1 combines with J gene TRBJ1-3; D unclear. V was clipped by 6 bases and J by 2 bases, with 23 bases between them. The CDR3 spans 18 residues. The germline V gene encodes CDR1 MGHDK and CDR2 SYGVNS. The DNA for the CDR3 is TGTGCCAGCAGGCCACGGGTTCTCCCGGGATCAACTGGAAACACCATATATTTT. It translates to CASRPRVLPGSTGNTIYF.

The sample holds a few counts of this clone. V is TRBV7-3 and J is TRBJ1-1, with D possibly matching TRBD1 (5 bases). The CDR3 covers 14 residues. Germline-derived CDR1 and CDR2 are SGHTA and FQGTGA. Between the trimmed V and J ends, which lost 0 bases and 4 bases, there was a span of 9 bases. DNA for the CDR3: TGTGCCAGCAGCTTAACGTGGCAGGGCACTGAAGCTTTCTTT. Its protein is CASSLTWQGTEAFF.

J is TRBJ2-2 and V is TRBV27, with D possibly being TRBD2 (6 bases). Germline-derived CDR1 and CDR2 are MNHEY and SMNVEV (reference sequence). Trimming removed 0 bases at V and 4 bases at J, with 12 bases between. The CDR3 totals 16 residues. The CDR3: CASSLSGGTGTGELFF. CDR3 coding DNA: TGTGCCAGCAGTTTATCGGGCGGGACGGGCACCGGGGAGCTGTTTTTT.

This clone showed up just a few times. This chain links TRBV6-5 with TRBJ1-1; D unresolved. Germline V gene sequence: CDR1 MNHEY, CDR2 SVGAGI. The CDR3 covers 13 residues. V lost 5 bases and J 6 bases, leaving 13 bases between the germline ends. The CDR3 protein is CASSSRSFAEAFF. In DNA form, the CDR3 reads TGTGCCAGCAGTAGCAGGTCGTTCGCTGAAGCTTTCTTT.

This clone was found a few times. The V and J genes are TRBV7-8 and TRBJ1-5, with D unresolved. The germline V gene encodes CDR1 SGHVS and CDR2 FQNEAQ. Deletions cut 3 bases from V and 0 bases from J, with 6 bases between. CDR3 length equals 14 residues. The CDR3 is CASSLENSNQPQHF. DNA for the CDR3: TGTGCCAGCAGCTTGGAGAATAGCAATCAGCCCCAGCATTTT.

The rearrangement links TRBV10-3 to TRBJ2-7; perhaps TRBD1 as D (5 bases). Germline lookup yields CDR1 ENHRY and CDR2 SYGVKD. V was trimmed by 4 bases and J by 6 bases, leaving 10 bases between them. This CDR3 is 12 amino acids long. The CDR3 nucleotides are TGTGCCATCAGTGGGGGCTCTCTCGAGCAGTACTTC. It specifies CAISGGSLEQYF.

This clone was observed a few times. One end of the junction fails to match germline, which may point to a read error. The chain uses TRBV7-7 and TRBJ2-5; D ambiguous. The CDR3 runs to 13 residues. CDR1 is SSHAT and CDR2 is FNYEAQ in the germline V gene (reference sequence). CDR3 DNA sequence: TGTGCTAGCAGCTTAGCCCCCCGAGAGACCCAGTACTTC. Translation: CASSLAPRETQYF. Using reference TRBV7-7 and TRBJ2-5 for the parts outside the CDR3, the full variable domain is GAGVSQSPRYKVTKRGQDVTLRCDPISSHATLYWYQQALGQGPEFLTYFNYEAQPDKSGLPSDRFSAERPEGSISTLTIQRTEQRDSAMYRCASSLAPRETQYFGPGTRLLVL.

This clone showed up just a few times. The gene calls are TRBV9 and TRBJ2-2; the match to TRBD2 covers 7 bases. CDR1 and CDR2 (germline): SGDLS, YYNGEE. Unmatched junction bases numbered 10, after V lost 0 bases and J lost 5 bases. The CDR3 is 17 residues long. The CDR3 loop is CASSVDVAGERTGELFF. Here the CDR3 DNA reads TGTGCCAGCAGCGTAGACGTGGCGGGAGAGAGGACCGGGGAGCTGTTTTTT.

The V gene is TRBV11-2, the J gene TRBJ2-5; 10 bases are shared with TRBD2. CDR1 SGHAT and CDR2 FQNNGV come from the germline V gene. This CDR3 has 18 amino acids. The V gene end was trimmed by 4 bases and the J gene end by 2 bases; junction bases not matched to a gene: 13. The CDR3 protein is CASSSPSGGGEFQETQYF. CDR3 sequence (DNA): TGTGCCAGCAGCTCCCCGAGCGGGGGGGGAGAATTTCAAGAGACCCAGTACTTC.

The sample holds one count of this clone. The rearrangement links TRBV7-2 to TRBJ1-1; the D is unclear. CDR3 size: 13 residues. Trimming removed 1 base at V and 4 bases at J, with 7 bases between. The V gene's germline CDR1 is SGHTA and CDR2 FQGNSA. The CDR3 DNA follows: TGTGCCAGCAGCTTAGGTGCGCGCACTGAAGCTTTCTTT. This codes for CASSLGARTEAFF.

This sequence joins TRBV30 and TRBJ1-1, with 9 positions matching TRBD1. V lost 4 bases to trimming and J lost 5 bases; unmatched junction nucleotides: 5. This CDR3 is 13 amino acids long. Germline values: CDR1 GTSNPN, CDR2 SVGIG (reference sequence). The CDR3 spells CAWTTGGPTEAFF. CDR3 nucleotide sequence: TGTGCCTGGACGACAGGGGGACCAACTGAAGCTTTCTTT.

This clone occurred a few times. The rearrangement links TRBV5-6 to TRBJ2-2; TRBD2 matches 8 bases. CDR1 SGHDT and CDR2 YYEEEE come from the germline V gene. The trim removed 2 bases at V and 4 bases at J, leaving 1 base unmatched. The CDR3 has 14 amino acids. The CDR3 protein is CASSLSGSTGELFF. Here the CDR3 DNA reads TGTGCCAGCAGCTTAAGCGGGAGCACCGGGGAGCTGTTTTTT.

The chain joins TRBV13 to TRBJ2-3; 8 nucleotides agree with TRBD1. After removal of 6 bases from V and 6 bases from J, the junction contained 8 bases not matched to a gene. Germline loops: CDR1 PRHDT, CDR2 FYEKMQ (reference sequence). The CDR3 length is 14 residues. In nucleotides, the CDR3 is TGTGCCAGCAGTCCCGACAGGGGAGTCGATACGCAGTATTTT. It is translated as CASSPDRGVDTQYF. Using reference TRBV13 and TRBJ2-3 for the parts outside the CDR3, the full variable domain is AAGVIQSPRHLIKEKRETATLKCYPIPRHDTVYWYQQGPGQDPQFLISFYEKMQSDKGSIPDRFSAQQFSDYHSELNMSSLELGDSALYFCASSPDRGVDTQYFGPGTRLTVL.

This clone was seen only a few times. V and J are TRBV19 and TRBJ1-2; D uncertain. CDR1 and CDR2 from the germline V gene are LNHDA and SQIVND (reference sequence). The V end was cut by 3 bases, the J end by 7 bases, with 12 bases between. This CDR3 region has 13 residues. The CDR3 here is CASSIPTTGGYTF. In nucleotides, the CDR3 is TGTGCCAGTAGTATCCCCACGACGGGTGGCTACACCTTC.

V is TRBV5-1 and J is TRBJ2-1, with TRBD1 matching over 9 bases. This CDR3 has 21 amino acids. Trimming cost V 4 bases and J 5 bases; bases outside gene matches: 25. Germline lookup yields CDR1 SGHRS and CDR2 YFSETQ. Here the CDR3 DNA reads TGCGCCAGCAGCCCCTATCCTTACCGGGACAGGGTGGATTGGGGGGACAATGAGCAGTTCTTC. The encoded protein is CASSPYPYRDRVDWGDNEQFF.

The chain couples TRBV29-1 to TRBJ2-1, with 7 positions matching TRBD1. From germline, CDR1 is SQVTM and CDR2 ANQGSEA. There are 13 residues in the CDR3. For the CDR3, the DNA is TGCAGTAACTGGGACAGTTTTAACAATGAGCAGTTCTTC. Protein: CSNWDSFNNEQFF.

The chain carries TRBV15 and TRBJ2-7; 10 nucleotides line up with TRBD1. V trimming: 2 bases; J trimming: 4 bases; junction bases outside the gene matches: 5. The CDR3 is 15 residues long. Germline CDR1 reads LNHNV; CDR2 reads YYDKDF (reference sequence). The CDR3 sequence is CATSRFGTGEYEQYF. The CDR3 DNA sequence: TGTGCCACCAGCAGATTCGGGACAGGGGAATACGAGCAGTACTTC.

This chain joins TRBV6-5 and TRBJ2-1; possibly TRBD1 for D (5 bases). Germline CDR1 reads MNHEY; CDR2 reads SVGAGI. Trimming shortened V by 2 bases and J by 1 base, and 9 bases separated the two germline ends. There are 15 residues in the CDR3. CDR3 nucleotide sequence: TGTGCCAGCAGTTACGGGGCCCCGTCCTACAATGAGCAGTTCTTC. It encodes CASSYGAPSYNEQFF.

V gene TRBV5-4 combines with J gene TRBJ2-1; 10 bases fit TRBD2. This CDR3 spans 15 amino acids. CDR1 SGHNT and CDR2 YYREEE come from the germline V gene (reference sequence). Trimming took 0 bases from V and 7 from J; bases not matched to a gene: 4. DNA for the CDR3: TGTGCCAGCAGCTTGGAGGCTAGCGGGAGTAATGAGCAGTTCTTC. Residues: CASSLEASGSNEQFF.

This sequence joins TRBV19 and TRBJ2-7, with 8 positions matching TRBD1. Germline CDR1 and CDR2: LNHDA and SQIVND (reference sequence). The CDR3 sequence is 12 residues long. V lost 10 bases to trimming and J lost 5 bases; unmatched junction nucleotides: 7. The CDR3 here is CATGDRLDEQYF. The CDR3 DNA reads TGTGCCACCGGGGACAGGTTAGACGAGCAGTACTTC. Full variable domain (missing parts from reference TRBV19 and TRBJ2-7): DGGITQSPKYLFRKEGQNVTLSCEQNLNHDAMYWYRQDPGQGLRLIYYSQIVNDFQKGDIAEGYSVSREKKESFPLTVTSAQKNPTAFYLCATGDRLDEQYFGPGTRLTVT.

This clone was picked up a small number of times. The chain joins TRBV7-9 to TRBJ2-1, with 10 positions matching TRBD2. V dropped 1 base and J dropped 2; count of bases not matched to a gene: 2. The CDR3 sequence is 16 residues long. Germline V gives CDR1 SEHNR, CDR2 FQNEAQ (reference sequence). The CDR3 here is CASSLVAGGTYNEQFF. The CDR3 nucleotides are TGTGCCAGCAGCTTAGTAGCGGGAGGAACCTACAATGAGCAGTTCTTC.

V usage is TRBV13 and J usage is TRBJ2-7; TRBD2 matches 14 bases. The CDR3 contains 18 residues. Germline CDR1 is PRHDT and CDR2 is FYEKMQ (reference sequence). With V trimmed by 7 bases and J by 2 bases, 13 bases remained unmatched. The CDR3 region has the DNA TGTGCCAGCACCGACAGGAGGACTAGCGGGAGGTCTCCCTACGAGCAGTACTTC. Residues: CASTDRRTSGRSPYEQYF.

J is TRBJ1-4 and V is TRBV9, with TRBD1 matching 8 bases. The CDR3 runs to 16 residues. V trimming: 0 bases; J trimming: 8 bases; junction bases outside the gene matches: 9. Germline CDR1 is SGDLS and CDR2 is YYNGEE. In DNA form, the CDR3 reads TGTGCCAGCAGCGTAGGGGAGCAGGGGGCGAGAGAAAAACTGTTTTTT. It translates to CASSVGEQGAREKLFF.